This TCR beta chain is drawn from a study of cytomegalovirus exposure and HLA in healthy donors. Sequencing was performed with immunoSEQ multiplex PCR; in TCRdb, only in-frame clones are kept and a portion is missing. This sample has around 220,000 clones, with about 90% found just once. Separate from the approximately 670-subject first cohort, the roughly 120-subject validation cohort was the one that the donors belonged to. The V and J ends lost 2 bases and 8 bases respectively, with 6 bases between them. This CDR3 has 11 amino acids. Germline V gene data show CDR1 as MNHNY and CDR2 as SVGAGI (reference sequence).

This rearrangement joins TRBV6-6 to TRBJ1-1; D is unresolved. This TCR was sampled from a woman under 30 in good health and CMV-seronegative. Sequencing input: PBMCs. The CDR3 here is CASSYPLEAFF. CDR3 coding DNA: TGTGCCAGCAGTTACCCCCTGGAAGCTTTCTTT.